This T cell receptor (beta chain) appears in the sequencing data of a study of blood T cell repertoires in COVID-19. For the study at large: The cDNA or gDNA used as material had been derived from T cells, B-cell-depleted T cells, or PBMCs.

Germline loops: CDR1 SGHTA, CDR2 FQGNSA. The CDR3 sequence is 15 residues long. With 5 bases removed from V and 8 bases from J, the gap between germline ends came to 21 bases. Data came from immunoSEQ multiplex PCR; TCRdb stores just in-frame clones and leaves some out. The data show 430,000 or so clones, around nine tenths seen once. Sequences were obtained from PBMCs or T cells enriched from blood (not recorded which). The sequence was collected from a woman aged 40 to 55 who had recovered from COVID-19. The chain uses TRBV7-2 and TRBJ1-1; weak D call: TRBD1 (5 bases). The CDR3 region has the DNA TGTGCCAGCAGCCCGAATACGGGGGGTTTCGCAGAAGCTTTCTTT. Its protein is CASSPNTGGFAEAFF.